The 20 T cell receptor beta chains presented below share a single source sample, sequenced in a study of T cells of healthy individuals. TCRdb recomputed calls from the 5' RACE reads with MiXCR, one row per CDR3 protein. The repertoire holds 100,000 or so distinct CDR3 sequences, with roughly 15% as singletons. These receptors all stem from a human donor in good health.

This chain joins TRBV10-3 and TRBJ2-1; 7 nucleotides align to TRBD2. Germline CDR1 and CDR2: ENHRY and SYGVKD. V lost 3 bases and J lost 5; bases outside the gene matches: 7. The CDR3 extends over 15 amino acids. The CDR3 here is CAISDLAGADNEQFF. The CDR3 DNA follows: TGTGCCATCAGTGACCTCGCGGGAGCGGACAATGAGCAGTTCTTC.

The chain uses TRBV2 and TRBJ2-1; the D gene could be TRBD1 or TRBD2 (7 bases each). CDR1 is SNHLY, CDR2 FYNNEI, per germline. V dropped 6 bases and J dropped 2 bases, with 14 bases sitting between them. The CDR3 is made up of 15 amino acids. As DNA, the CDR3 is TGTGCCAGCAGGAAGGGAGGGGGCCCCTACAATGAGCAGTTCTTC. It is translated as CASRKGGGPYNEQFF.

This chain joins TRBV4-1 and TRBJ1-6, with 9 bases identical to TRBD1. The CDR3 runs to 14 residues. Unmatched junction bases numbered 6, after V lost 5 bases and J lost 10 bases. Germline-derived CDR1 and CDR2 are MGHRA and YSYEKL. CDR3 DNA sequence: TGCGCCAGCAGCTATACAGGGGGCAACTCACCCCTCCACTTT. It codes for CASSYTGGNSPLHF.

This chain links TRBV6-5 with TRBJ1-5, with D possibly TRBD1 on 5 matching bases. Deletions cut 2 bases from V and 9 bases from J, with 8 bases between. Germline assignment: CDR1 MNHEY and CDR2 SVGAGI. The CDR3 is 12 residues long. The CDR3: CASSYHRGPQHF. Written as DNA, the CDR3 is TGTGCCAGCAGTTACCATAGGGGGCCCCAGCATTTT.

The sample holds a few counts of this clonotype. CDR3 protein: CASSFLSGGRETQYF. For the CDR3, the DNA is TGTGCCAGCAGTTTCCTTTCGGGGGGGAGGGAGACCCAGTACTTC. V and J are TRBV28 and TRBJ2-5; 8 bases are shared with TRBD2. This CDR3 spans 15 amino acids. The V and J ends lost 3 bases and 5 bases, in that order; junction bases with no gene match: 8. The germline V gene has CDR1 MDHEN and CDR2 SYDVKM.

The J gene is TRBJ2-5, the V gene TRBV7-9; TRBD2 matches at 8 bases. There are 18 residues in the CDR3. J gave up 0 bases and V 3 bases, and 12 bases lay outside the gene matches. CDR1 and CDR2 from the germline V gene are SEHNR and FQNEAQ (reference sequence). The CDR3 DNA is TGTGCCAGCAGCTTGGGTTGGTCTCGGCGGGGGGACCAAGAGACCCAGTACTTC. Its protein product is CASSLGWSRRGDQETQYF.

This clonotype has a handful of counts. This rearrangement joins TRBV6-5 to TRBJ2-3, with D perhaps TRBD1 (6 bases). The CDR3 loop spans 15 amino acids. CDR1 MNHEY and CDR2 SVGAGI come from the germline V gene. Deletions cut 6 bases from V and 2 bases from J, with 15 bases between. In DNA form, the CDR3 reads TGTGCCAGCAGCGACCGGGACACGTCCACAGATACGCAGTATTTT. Protein sequence: CASSDRDTSTDTQYF.

This clonotype showed up many times. The genes are TRBV28 and TRBJ2-7, with 9 positions matching TRBD1. There are 15 residues in the CDR3. Germline values: CDR1 MDHEN, CDR2 SYDVKM. The V segment lost 6 bases and the J segment 4 bases; nucleotides outside the gene matches: 10. The CDR3 DNA is TGTGCCAGCAGCGTTCCGGGACAGGGTTCGTACGAGCAGTACTTC. This gives the protein CASSVPGQGSYEQYF.

This clonotype turned up a few times. J is TRBJ1-2 and V is TRBV20-1; D might be TRBD1 (6 bases). V shed 6 bases and J shed 2 bases, with 13 bases lying between them. CDR1 is DFQATT and CDR2 is SNEGSKA in the germline V gene (reference sequence). The length of the CDR3 is 13 residues. The chain's CDR3 is CSATGIRNYGYTF. In DNA form, the CDR3 reads TGCAGTGCCACAGGGATCAGAAACTATGGCTACACCTTC.

J is TRBJ2-3 and V is TRBV6-5, with D possibly being TRBD1 or TRBD2 (6 bases each). Germline values: CDR1 MNHEY, CDR2 SVGAGI. This CDR3 comprises 15 residues. The ends were cut back, 6 bases at V and 4 bases at J, with 17 bases in the middle. The CDR3: CASSPDRRGADTQYF. The CDR3 coding sequence is TGTGCCAGCAGCCCCGACAGAAGGGGGGCAGATACGCAGTATTTT.

Comment on this clonotype: A single base separates this from a much larger clone, so it may be a read error. J is TRBJ1-5 and V is TRBV11-2; D remains unclear. Looked up from germline, CDR1 is SGHAT and CDR2 is FQNNGV. This CDR3 has 13 residues. V lost 1 base, J lost 3 bases, and 4 bases lay in between. Written as DNA, the CDR3 is TGTGCCAGCAGCTTAGGGCACAATCAGCCCCAGCATTTT. This encodes CASSLGHNQPQHF.

This clonotype was counted only a few times. The V call is TRBV20-1, the J call TRBJ1-1; D is ambiguous. Trimming took 4 bases from V and 0 from J, leaving 9 bases between them. The CDR3 loop spans 13 amino acids. Germline CDR1 DFQATT, CDR2 SNEGSKA (reference sequence). The CDR3 is CSAIGVLNTEAFF. CDR3 nucleotides: TGCAGTGCTATAGGCGTTTTGAACACTGAAGCTTTCTTT.

This clonotype has ten or more counts. The rearrangement links TRBV20-1 to TRBJ2-1; 7 bases agree with TRBD2. The CDR3 is 15 amino acids. The V gene end was trimmed by 3 bases and the J gene end by 10 bases; junction bases not matched to a gene: 15. Germline loops: CDR1 DFQATT, CDR2 SNEGSKA (reference sequence). The CDR3 spells CSARGDKTSSEEQFF. In DNA form, the CDR3 reads TGCAGTGCTAGGGGCGATAAGACTAGCTCCGAAGAGCAGTTCTTC.

This clonotype was observed at least ten times. The chain is built from TRBV20-1 and TRBJ2-1; 7 nucleotides line up with TRBD2. Germline V gene lookup returns CDR1 DFQATT and CDR2 SNEGSKA (reference sequence). J was trimmed by 0 bases and V by 0 bases; bases with no gene match: 5. The CDR3 loop spans 16 amino acids. The CDR3 region is CSARDTGGGSYNEQFF. In DNA, the CDR3 is TGCAGTGCTAGAGATACGGGCGGGGGCTCCTACAATGAGCAGTTCTTC.

The chain carries TRBV9 and TRBJ1-1; D gene uncertain. From germline, CDR1 is SGDLS and CDR2 YYNGEE. The V end lost 1 base, the J end lost 1 base, and 8 bases lay between the germline ends. This CDR3 has 14 amino acids. Here the CDR3 reads CASSVNTTNTEAFF. Here the CDR3 DNA reads TGTGCCAGCAGCGTAAACACGACGAACACTGAAGCTTTCTTT.

This clonotype was seen at least ten times. The chain couples TRBV6-6 to TRBJ1-1; 8 nucleotides align to TRBD1. This CDR3 is 15 amino acids long. Germline V gives CDR1 MNHNY, CDR2 SVGAGI (reference sequence). Trimming took 2 bases from V and 4 from J; bases not matched to a gene: 6. The CDR3 nucleotides are TGTGCCAGCAGTTACCCATACACAGGGGGCACTGAAGCTTTCTTT. Residues: CASSYPYTGGTEAFF.

Ten or more counts support this clonotype. The chain is built from TRBV2 and TRBJ2-7; D unresolved. The CDR3 is made up of 11 amino acids. Germline CDR1 reads SNHLY; CDR2 reads FYNNEI. Trimming cost V 6 bases and J 3 bases, with 6 bases left between them. The DNA for the CDR3 is TGTGCCAGCAGATACAGCTACGAGCAGTACTTC. Protein product: CASRYSYEQYF.

This clonotype came up a few times. The J gene is TRBJ2-7, the V gene TRBV27; the match to TRBD1 covers 7 bases. From germline, CDR1 is MNHEY and CDR2 SMNVEV (reference sequence). The CDR3 is 15 residues long. The V segment lost 6 bases and the J segment 2 bases; nucleotides outside the gene matches: 10. The CDR3 region has the DNA TGTGCCAGCAGCCCAGCCGGGACAGAACCCTACGAGCAGTACTTC. Its protein product is CASSPAGTEPYEQYF.

The chain is built from TRBV5-1 and TRBJ1-1, with TRBD1 as a possible D gene (5 bases). The V gene lost 5 bases and the J gene lost 1 base, with 15 bases spanning the gap. The CDR3 contains 15 residues. In germline, CDR1 is SGHRS, CDR2 YFSETQ. The CDR3 here is CASSFAGGWNTEAFF. The DNA of the CDR3 is TGCGCCAGCAGTTTCGCGGGGGGATGGAACACTGAAGCTTTCTTT.

In this sample, this clonotype turned up many times. This chain links TRBV20-1 with TRBJ1-5, with TRBD1 identical over 7 bases. This CDR3 is 13 amino acids long. Germline V gene lookup returns CDR1 DFQATT and CDR2 SNEGSKA (reference sequence). Germline trimming cut 6 bases from V and 5 bases from J; bases unmatched to any gene: 7. DNA for the CDR3: TGCAGTGCAGTGACAGGGACCCATCAGCCCCAGCATTTT. Amino acids: CSAVTGTHQPQHF.